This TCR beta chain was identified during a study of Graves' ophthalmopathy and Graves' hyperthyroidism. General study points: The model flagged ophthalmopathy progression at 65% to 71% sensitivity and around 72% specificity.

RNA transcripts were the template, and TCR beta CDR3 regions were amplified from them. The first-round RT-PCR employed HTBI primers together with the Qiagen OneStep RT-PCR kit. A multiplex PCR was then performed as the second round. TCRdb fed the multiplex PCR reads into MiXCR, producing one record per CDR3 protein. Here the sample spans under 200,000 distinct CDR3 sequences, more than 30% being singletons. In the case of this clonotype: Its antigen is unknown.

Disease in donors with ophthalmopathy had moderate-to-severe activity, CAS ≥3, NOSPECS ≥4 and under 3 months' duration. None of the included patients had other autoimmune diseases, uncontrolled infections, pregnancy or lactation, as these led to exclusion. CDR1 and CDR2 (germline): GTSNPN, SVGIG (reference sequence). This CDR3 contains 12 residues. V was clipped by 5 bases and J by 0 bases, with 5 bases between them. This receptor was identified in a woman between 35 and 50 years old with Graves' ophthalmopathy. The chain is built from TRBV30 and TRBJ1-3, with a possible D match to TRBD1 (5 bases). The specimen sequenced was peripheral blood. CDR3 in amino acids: CAWDSSGNTIYF. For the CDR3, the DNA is TGTGCCTGGGACAGCTCTGGAAACACCATATATTTT.